One sample yielded the 16 T cell receptor beta chains listed below, sequenced in a study of cytomegalovirus exposure and HLA in healthy donors (dated by TCRdb to the late 2010s). Library generation was performed with the immunoSEQ multiplex PCR assay. For the multiplex PCR, a mixture combining 60 forward primers for TCR Vbeta segments and 13 reverse primers for TCR Jbeta segments was used. TCRdb carries this immuneACCESS record with in-frame sequences only. Its versions omit some clonotypes, under half of them owing to an unresolved V gene in the studies checked, with the rest unexplained. The sample table shows 100,000 to 150,000 clones, and roughly 77% are seen once. Together, the top ten hold around 4.9% of the sample. The sequencing input was PBMCs. The receptors shown here come from a man aged 45-65 years in good health and CMV-seropositive.

J is TRBJ1-3 and V is TRBV7-8; D call uncertain. Germline loops: CDR1 SGHVS, CDR2 FQNEAQ. Between the trimmed V and J ends, which lost 4 bases and 0 bases, there was a span of 19 bases. The CDR3 has 18 residues. CDR3 coding DNA: TGTGCCAGCAGCTCCCCCGGTGGAATTAGCCTCTCTGGAAACACCATATATTTT. Translation gives CASSSPGGISLSGNTIYF.

V usage is TRBV5-1 and J usage is TRBJ2-2, with D uncertain. Trimming shortened V by 7 bases and J by 5 bases, and 9 bases separated the two germline ends. The CDR3 sequence is 12 residues long. Germline-derived CDR1 and CDR2 are SGHRS and YFSETQ. The CDR3 reads CASLSLTGELFF. CDR3 DNA sequence: TGCGCCAGCTTGAGTTTAACCGGGGAGCTGTTTTTT.

This chain uses TRBV5-1 with TRBJ1-6; 8 bases are a match to TRBD1. The J segment lost 14 bases and the V segment lost 4 bases, leaving 11 bases of the junction unmatched. The CDR3 has 14 residues. Germline V gene data show CDR1 as SGHRS and CDR2 as YFSETQ. CDR3 DNA sequence: TGCGCCAGCAGCCCGGGACAGGAGGGGACTGCCCTCCACTTT. This codes for CASSPGQEGTALHF.

This rearrangement joins TRBV28 to TRBJ1-1, with 8 bases identical to TRBD1. The germline V gene has CDR1 MDHEN and CDR2 SYDVKM. The V gene end was trimmed by 1 base and the J gene end by 6 bases; junction bases not matched to a gene: 10. The CDR3 runs to 16 residues. The CDR3 here is CASSLYPGQGAPEAFF. The DNA for the CDR3 is TGTGCCAGCAGTTTATACCCTGGGCAGGGGGCGCCTGAAGCTTTCTTT. Complete variable domain (other parts from reference TRBV28 and TRBJ1-1): DVKVTQSSRYLVKRTGEKVFLECVQDMDHENMFWYRQDPGLGLRLIYFSYDVKMKEKGDIPEGYSVSREKKERFSLILESASTNQTSMYLCASSLYPGQGAPEAFFGQGTRLTVV.

This clone was observed a handful of times. DNA of the CDR3: TGTGCCTGGGGCTCAGAACCGGGAGTCTATGGCTACACCTTC. This codes for CAWGSEPGVYGYTF. The chain recombines TRBV30 with TRBJ1-2; D unclear. This CDR3 spans 14 amino acids. V lost 5 bases, J lost 4 bases, and 17 bases lay in between. Germline V gene lookup returns CDR1 GTSNPN and CDR2 SVGIG (reference sequence).

V gene TRBV5-1 combines with J gene TRBJ2-2, with 8 bases identical to TRBD2. Germline lookup yields CDR1 SGHRS and CDR2 YFSETQ. The CDR3 runs 16 residues. V was pared by 5 bases and J by 2 bases, with 8 bases of the junction left unmatched. CDR3 residues: CASSPGGGPNTGELFF. The DNA for the CDR3 is TGCGCCAGCAGTCCGGGAGGGGGGCCAAACACCGGGGAGCTGTTTTTT.

The chain combines TRBV5-6 with TRBJ1-2; possibly TRBD1 for D (6 bases). Trimming took 0 bases from V and 8 from J, leaving 17 bases between them. This CDR3 has 15 residues. The germline V gene has CDR1 SGHDT and CDR2 YYEEEE. The CDR3 here is CASSLVRGSSWGYTF. The DNA of the CDR3 is TGTGCCAGCAGCTTGGTCAGGGGTTCATCTTGGGGCTACACCTTC.

This chain links TRBV5-6 with TRBJ2-3; 7 nucleotides align to TRBD2. CDR3 length: 15 amino acids. Per germline, CDR1 SGHDT and CDR2 YYEEEE. V was clipped by 6 bases and J by 2 bases; unmatched bases: 9. This CDR3 reads CASTYSGAYTDTQYF. The CDR3 region has the DNA TGTGCCAGCACCTACAGCGGGGCTTACACAGATACGCAGTATTTT. Full variable domain (remainder filled in from reference TRBV5-6 and TRBJ2-3): DAGVTQSPTHLIKTRGQQVTLRCSPKSGHDTVSWYQQALGQGPQFIFQYYEEEERQRGNFPDRFSGHQFPNYSSELNVNALLLGDSALYLCASTYSGAYTDTQYFGPGTRLTVL.

The V and J genes are TRBV5-4 and TRBJ2-2; no reliable D call. Trimming cost V 0 bases and J 2 bases, with 8 bases left between them. The CDR3 loop spans 15 amino acids. Germline V lookup: CDR1 SGHNT, CDR2 YYREEE (reference sequence). As DNA, the CDR3 is TGTGCCAGCAGCTTGGTTGCGGTTAACACCGGGGAGCTGTTTTTT. The encoded protein is CASSLVAVNTGELFF.

The chain has TRBV6-1 and TRBJ1-4; D may be TRBD1 (5 bases). V gave up 2 bases and J gave up 7 bases, with 20 bases separating them. CDR1 and CDR2 (germline): MNHNS, SASEGT. The CDR3 is 17 residues long. CDR3 in DNA: TGTGCCAGCAGTGAACTTTTATCGGGCGGGGCGCGTGAAAAACTGTTTTTT. Translated: CASSELLSGGAREKLFF.

This sequence joins TRBV30 and TRBJ2-5; perhaps TRBD2 as D (5 bases). The CDR3 is 14 amino acids. Trimming took off 0 bases at V and 4 bases at J, with 12 bases between the two ends. In germline, CDR1 is GTSNPN, CDR2 SVGIG (reference sequence). The CDR3 spells CAWSVRGSGETQYF. CDR3 DNA: TGTGCCTGGAGTGTACGGGGTTCGGGAGAGACCCAGTACTTC.

This clone was recorded a few times. This chain connects TRBV9 to TRBJ1-4; 10 bases are shared with TRBD1. J was trimmed by 7 bases and V by 1 base; bases with no gene match: 7. The V gene's germline CDR1 is SGDLS and CDR2 YYNGEE. CDR3 size: 16 residues. CDR3 DNA sequence: TGTGCCAGCAGCGTAAGGACAGGGGGGGGCGGTGAAAAACTGTTTTTT. It is translated as CASSVRTGGGGEKLFF.

This clone was found once. The chain has TRBV14 and TRBJ2-2, with a possible D match to TRBD1 (6 bases). The V gene's germline CDR1 is SGHDN and CDR2 FVKESK. The CDR3 totals 15 residues. Trimming removed 2 bases at V and 3 bases at J, with 10 bases between. The CDR3 loop is CASSQWDTYTGELFF. In nucleotides, the CDR3 is TGTGCCAGCAGCCAATGGGACACTTACACCGGGGAGCTGTTTTTT. Full variable domain (rest looked up from reference TRBV14 and TRBJ2-2): EAGVTQFPSHSVIEKGQTVTLRCDPISGHDNLYWYRRVMGKEIKFLLHFVKESKQDESGMPNNRFLAERTGGTYSTLKVQPAELEDSGVYFCASSQWDTYTGELFFGEGSRLTVL.

This chain joins TRBV10-3 and TRBJ1-5, with D perhaps matching TRBD1 (5 bases). The germline gives CDR1 ENHRY, CDR2 SYGVKD. The CDR3 runs to 17 residues. Trimming cost V 0 bases and J 2 bases, with 14 bases left between them. The chain's CDR3 is CAISESMLGGGNQPQHF. CDR3 nucleotide sequence: TGTGCCATCAGTGAGTCGATGTTGGGGGGGGGCAATCAGCCCCAGCATTTT.

This chain joins TRBV6-5 and TRBJ1-2; D remains unclear. The germline V and J ends were trimmed by 0 bases and 8 bases, with 19 bases remaining between them. Germline V lookup: CDR1 MNHEY, CDR2 SVGAGI. The length of the CDR3 is 16 residues. The CDR3 DNA is TGTGCCAGCAGTTACTCCGGGATAAATGGGGTCCTGGGCTACACCTTC. It codes for CASSYSGINGVLGYTF.

This chain connects TRBV14 to TRBJ2-1; D perhaps matches TRBD2 (5 bases). Germline V gene data show CDR1 as SGHDN and CDR2 as FVKESK. The CDR3 covers 12 residues. V was shortened by 5 bases and J by 6 bases, with 8 bases between the two germline ends. The CDR3 here is CASSWRANEQFF. CDR3 DNA sequence: TGTGCCAGCAGCTGGCGGGCCAATGAGCAGTTCTTC.